This TCR beta chain stems from a study of T cell responses to AZD1222 COVID-19 vaccine. Germline V lookup: CDR1 GTSNPN, CDR2 SVGIG (reference sequence). The ends were cut back, 0 bases at V and 3 bases at J, with 20 bases in the middle. The CDR3 sequence is 17 residues long. TCRdb keeps only in-frame clones here, not all; method: immunoSEQ multiplex PCR. The sample consists of over 150,000 clones, 90% of them appearing once. The source was peripheral blood, collected on day 0 of AZD1222 vaccination. The sequence derives from an adult in good health. V and J are TRBV30 and TRBJ1-2, with D maybe TRBD1 (6 bases). As DNA, the CDR3 is TGTGCCTGGAGTGTACCGGGGGCGGGGGGCGCAGACTATGGCTACACCTTC. Translated: CAWSVPGAGGADYGYTF.